The 17 T cell receptor beta chains in this list originate from one sample, sequenced in a study of identical twins. TCRdb recomputed calls from the 5' RACE reads with MiXCR, one row per CDR3 protein. The repertoire includes 500,000 to 550,000 distinct CDR3 sequences, roughly a fifth of them detected once, and roughly 0.9% sits in the top ten. This same sample was also taken into another study, of T cells expressing NK-cell markers.

Sample: CD4+ T cells sorted from blood. The origin of the receptors is a woman aged 18 to 35 in good health.

This clonotype turned up a few times. J is TRBJ1-1 and V is TRBV5-1; D might be TRBD1 (6 bases). The CDR3 is 16 residues long. The germline V gene has CDR1 SGHRS and CDR2 YFSETQ. Trimming took off 5 bases at V and 1 base at J, with 18 bases between the two ends. This chain's CDR3 is CASRQLQGEGNTEAFF. The CDR3 DNA reads as TGCGCCAGCAGACAGTTACAGGGAGAAGGGAACACTGAAGCTTTCTTT.

This clonotype was seen only a few times. V usage is TRBV6-2 or TRBV6-3 and J usage is TRBJ2-1; D call uncertain. The CDR3 spans 14 residues. Germline V gene lookup returns CDR1 MNHEY and CDR2 SVGEGT. V was trimmed by 0 bases and J by 8 bases, leaving 11 bases between them. In DNA, the CDR3 is TGTGCCAGCAGTTACTCGGCCCACGACCATGAGCAGTTCTTC. Translated, it gives CASSYSAHDHEQFF.

This clonotype came up a few times. The chain is built from TRBV5-6 and TRBJ2-2; D gene unclear. The CDR3 is 14 amino acids. V shed 1 base and J shed 4 bases, with 8 bases lying between them. Germline V gives CDR1 SGHDT, CDR2 YYEEEE. CDR3: CASSLRWATGELFF. For the CDR3, the DNA is TGTGCCAGCAGCTTGAGGTGGGCCACCGGGGAGCTGTTTTTT.

This clonotype has only a few counts. The CDR3 spells CASSLRGGMNTEAFF. The CDR3 nucleotides read TGTGCCAGCAGCTTGCGGGGCGGGATGAACACTGAAGCTTTCTTT. The chain is built from TRBV7-2 and TRBJ1-1; D possibly corresponds to TRBD1 (5 bases). The CDR3 totals 15 residues. V was cut by 3 bases and J by 0 bases, with 11 bases left in between. Germline CDR1 and CDR2: SGHTA and FQGNSA. The whole variable domain, filled in from reference TRBV7-2 and TRBJ1-1, reads GAGVSQSPSNKVTEKGKDVELRCDPISGHTALYWYRQSLGQGLEFLIYFQGNSAPDKSGLPSDRFSAERTGGSVSTLTIQRTQQEDSAVYLCASSLRGGMNTEAFFGQGTRLTVV.

The chain joins TRBV7-2 to TRBJ1-5; no clear D gene. The CDR3 is 13 residues long. Per germline, CDR1 SGHTA and CDR2 FQGNSA. Trimming shortened V by 1 base and J by 5 bases, and 6 bases separated the two germline ends. The CDR3 DNA reads as TGTGCCAGCAGCTTAGGAAGCCATCAGCCCCAGCATTTT. Translated, it gives CASSLGSHQPQHF.

J is TRBJ1-1 and V is TRBV10-3; D gene unclear. The CDR3 totals 12 residues. The V gene's germline CDR1 is ENHRY and CDR2 SYGVKD. V lost 8 bases and J lost 5, with 12 bases in between. The CDR3 DNA is TGTGCCATCCAAAACATGGGAACTGAAGCTTTCTTT. Residues: CAIQNMGTEAFF.

V usage is TRBV15 and J usage is TRBJ1-1; a weak D match, TRBD1 (6 bases). This CDR3 spans 14 amino acids. Germline V gives CDR1 LNHNV, CDR2 YYDKDF (reference sequence). Deletions cut 3 bases from V and 9 bases from J, with 17 bases between. CDR3 loop: CATSRGVTGGQAFF. CDR3 nucleotides: TGTGCCACCAGCAGGGGGGTAACTGGGGGGCAAGCTTTCTTT.

This clonotype was seen more than once but under ten times. The chain combines TRBV5-1 with TRBJ1-5; TRBD1 is a possible D gene (5 bases). The CDR3 is 13 amino acids. Trimming left V 4 bases short and J 3 bases short, with 8 bases between. Germline-derived CDR1 and CDR2 are SGHRS and YFSETQ. The CDR3 DNA sequence: TGCGCCAGCAGCGACGGGGCCAATCAGCCCCAGCATTTT. Protein: CASSDGANQPQHF.

This clonotype has more than one count but fewer than ten. This chain joins TRBV7-2 and TRBJ2-3; TRBD2 is a possible D gene (5 bases). Trimming cost V 2 bases and J 10 bases, with 13 bases left between them. CDR3 length: 13 residues. Germline values: CDR1 SGHTA, CDR2 FQGNSA. CDR3 loop: CASSLNRAEAQYF. The CDR3 bases are TGTGCCAGCAGCTTAAATAGGGCGGAGGCGCAGTATTTT. The full variable domain, rest sourced from reference TRBV7-2 and TRBJ2-3, is GAGVSQSPSNKVTEKGKDVELRCDPISGHTALYWYRQSLGQGLEFLIYFQGNSAPDKSGLPSDRFSAERTGGSVSTLTIQRTQQEDSAVYLCASSLNRAEAQYFGPGTRLTVL.

This sequence joins TRBV7-2 and TRBJ2-1; possible D gene TRBD2, 6 bases. CDR1 SGHTA and CDR2 FQGNSA come from the germline V gene. Trimming pared 2 bases from V and 2 bases from J, leaving 10 bases between. The CDR3 is made up of 15 amino acids. The CDR3 coding sequence is TGTGCCAGCAGCTTACTGGGCGGGGCCTACAATGAGCAGTTCTTC. Amino acids: CASSLLGGAYNEQFF.

The genes are TRBV7-9 and TRBJ2-2; 7 bases agree with TRBD1. V lost 3 bases and J lost 2; bases outside the gene matches: 3. There are 15 residues in the CDR3. From germline, CDR1 is SEHNR and CDR2 FQNEAQ (reference sequence). This CDR3 reads CASSFAGGNTGELFF. The CDR3 bases are TGTGCCAGCAGCTTCGCAGGGGGTAACACCGGGGAGCTGTTTTTT.

The chain has TRBV7-2 and TRBJ1-3; 8 bases are shared with TRBD1. Trimming cost V 5 bases and J 8 bases; bases outside gene matches: 8. This CDR3 spans 14 amino acids. Germline V gene data show CDR1 as SGHTA and CDR2 as FQGNSA. The CDR3 region is CASSRLTGVHTIYF. The CDR3 bases are TGTGCCAGCAGCCGATTGACAGGGGTGCACACCATATATTTT.

This chain joins TRBV11-3 and TRBJ1-6; TRBD1 agrees at 9 bases. Per germline, CDR1 SGHNT and CDR2 YENEEA. J gave up 11 bases and V 5 bases, and 7 bases lay outside the gene matches. This CDR3 is 14 amino acids long. The DNA of the CDR3 is TGTGCCAGCAGCCGTTGGACAGGGGAAGCACCCCTCCACTTT. Its protein product is CASSRWTGEAPLHF.

The rearrangement uses TRBV5-3 and TRBJ2-3, with 14 bases fitting TRBD2. TRBV5-3 is noted as an ORF with a role that remains uncertain. This CDR3 comprises 16 residues. V was clipped by 9 bases and J by 4 bases; unmatched bases: 10. DNA of the CDR3: TGTGCCATGGGCCCAGGGACTAGCGGGGGTTCAGATACGCAGTATTTT. Residues: CAMGPGTSGGSDTQYF.

CDR3 residues: CASSQTGTLKVSEQFF. CDR3 bases: TGCGCCAGCAGCCAAACCGGGACCCTCAAGGTCAGTGAGCAGTTCTTC. The genes are TRBV5-1 and TRBJ2-1, with D possibly being TRBD1 or TRBD2 (5 bases each). The V gene's germline CDR1 is SGHRS and CDR2 YFSETQ. V was trimmed by 4 bases and J by 9 bases, leaving 23 bases between them. This CDR3 contains 16 residues.

V usage is TRBV6-1 and J usage is TRBJ2-4; maybe TRBD1 (6 bases). Germline V gene sequence: CDR1 MNHNS, CDR2 SASEGT. The CDR3 contains 15 residues. Trimming cost V 6 bases and J 0 bases, with 12 bases left between them. The CDR3 sequence: CASSGQQLAKNIQYF. As DNA, the CDR3 is TGTGCCAGCAGCGGACAGCAACTAGCCAAAAACATTCAGTACTTC.

This clonotype was recorded many times. The rearrangement links TRBV20-1 to TRBJ2-5, with no clear D. CDR3 size: 12 residues. Trimming stripped 4 bases from V and 5 bases from J, with 11 bases between. Looked up from germline, CDR1 is DFQATT and CDR2 is SNEGSKA (reference sequence). The CDR3 nucleotides are TGCAGTGCTAAAGGGATGAGGGAGACCCAGTACTTC. This translates into CSAKGMRETQYF.